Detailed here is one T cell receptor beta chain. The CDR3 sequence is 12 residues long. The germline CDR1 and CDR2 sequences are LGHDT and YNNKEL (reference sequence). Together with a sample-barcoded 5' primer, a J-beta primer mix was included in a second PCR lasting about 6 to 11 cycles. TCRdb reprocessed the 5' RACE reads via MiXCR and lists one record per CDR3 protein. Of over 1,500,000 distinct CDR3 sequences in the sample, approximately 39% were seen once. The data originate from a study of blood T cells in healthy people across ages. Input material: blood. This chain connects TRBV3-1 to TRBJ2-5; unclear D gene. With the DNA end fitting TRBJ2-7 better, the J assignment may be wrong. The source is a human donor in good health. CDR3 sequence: CASSQGSDEQYF. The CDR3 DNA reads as TGTGCCAGCAGCCAGGGGTCCGACGAGCAGTACTTC.